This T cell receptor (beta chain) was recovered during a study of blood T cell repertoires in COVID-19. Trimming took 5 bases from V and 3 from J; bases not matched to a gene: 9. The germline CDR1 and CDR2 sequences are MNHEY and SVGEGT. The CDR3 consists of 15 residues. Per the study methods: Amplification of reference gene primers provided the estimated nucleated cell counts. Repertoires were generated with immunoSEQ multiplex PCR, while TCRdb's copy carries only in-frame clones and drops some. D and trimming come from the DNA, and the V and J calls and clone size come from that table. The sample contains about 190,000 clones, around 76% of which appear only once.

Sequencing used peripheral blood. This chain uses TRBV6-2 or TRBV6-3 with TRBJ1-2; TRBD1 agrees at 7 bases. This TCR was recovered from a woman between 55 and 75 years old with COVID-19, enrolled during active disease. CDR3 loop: CASSAGGPPHYGYTF. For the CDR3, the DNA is TGTGCCAGCAGTGCAGGGGGACCCCCCCACTATGGCTACACCTTC.